The 12 T cell receptor beta chains below come from one sample, sequenced in a study of regulatory T cells in long-lasting Graves disease (dated by TCRdb to 2020 to 2022). The method behind the library was multiplex PCR. The sample was run on an Illumina HiSeq 4000. TCR beta libraries were built with iRepertoire HTBI primers and Arm-PCR amplification of CDR3 regions. TCRdb applied fastp at Q25 and MiXCR to the public reads, then kept only in-frame beta chains. Rows merge per CDR3 protein into single entries with the most common DNA and genes. The sample yields 620,000 or so distinct CDR3 sequences; around 15% were counted once. In total, the top ten clones hold around 18% of the sample. The time point tag for this specimen amounts to: newly diagnosed GD, antithyroid drugs for less than 3 months. For both TCR sequencing and RNA sequencing, RNA was extracted from PBMCs using TRIzol. This same sample was also part of a study on T cells in Graves' hyperthyroidism and ophthalmopathy.

Here the sequenced sample was peripheral blood mononuclear cells (PBMCs), taken at new diagnosis, from a patient treated with antithyroid drugs. These receptors were taken from a woman aged 25-40 years with Graves disease. Donor details come from another sample of the same person, matched by shared clones.

This chain links TRBV28 with TRBJ1-5; D gene uncertain. Germline assignment: CDR1 MDHEN and CDR2 SYDVKM. V lost 7 bases and J 1 base, leaving 17 bases between the germline ends. CDR3 length: 16 residues. The CDR3 protein is CASIPRLRASNQPQHF. CDR3 DNA: TGTGCCAGCATCCCGCGGTTGAGGGCAAGCAATCAGCCCCAGCATTTT.

This clonotype was counted ten times or more. The rearrangement links TRBV5-1 to TRBJ2-1, with 11 bases that match TRBD1. This CDR3 is built from 14 residues. V gave up 0 bases and J gave up 11 bases; unmatched junction bases: 4. Germline V CDR1 and CDR2: SGHRS, YFSETQ. The CDR3 reads CASSLGTGGEQQFF. As DNA, the CDR3 is TGCGCCAGCAGCTTGGGGACAGGGGGCGAGCAGCAGTTCTTC.

The rearrangement joins TRBV11-2 to TRBJ2-7; tentatively, D is TRBD2 (6 bases). The CDR3 length is 14 residues. Per germline, CDR1 SGHAT and CDR2 FQNNGV. The ends were cut back, 4 bases at V and 7 bases at J, with 17 bases in the middle. DNA of the CDR3: TGTGCCAGCAGCTCTTGGCGGGGCAAGTGGGAGCAGTACTTC. Translation gives CASSSWRGKWEQYF.

This clonotype was recorded a few times. The CDR3 sequence is CSAHRNDYGYTF. The CDR3 nucleotides are TGCAGTGCACATAGGAACGACTATGGCTACACCTTC. The genes are TRBV20-1 and TRBJ1-2; no clear D gene. The CDR3 contains 12 residues. V shed 6 bases and J shed 3 bases, with 11 bases lying between them. Germline lookup yields CDR1 DFQATT and CDR2 SNEGSKA (reference sequence).

Points on this clonotype: A much larger clone is a single base away; this may be a read error. The chain links TRBV28 to TRBJ1-2, with 7 bases matching TRBD1. Germline V gene lookup returns CDR1 MDHEN and CDR2 SYDVKM. The V gene end was trimmed by 5 bases and the J gene end by 9 bases; junction bases not matched to a gene: 9. The CDR3 extends over 13 amino acids. The CDR3 nucleotides are TGTGCCAGCAGTGACCCGGGACAGTCCCGCTACACCTTC. Its protein product is CASSDPGQSRYTF.

This clonotype showed up just a few times. The chain combines TRBV25-1 with TRBJ1-2; 8 bases line up with TRBD1. Germline-derived CDR1 and CDR2 are MGHDK and SYGVNS. The CDR3 has 15 amino acids. V lost 5 bases and J lost 8; bases outside the gene matches: 13. The CDR3, as DNA: TGTGCCAGCAGTCCCCCGGGACAGGACTTCCGCGGCTACACCTTC. Protein sequence: CASSPPGQDFRGYTF.

The table lists this clonotype with many counts. The chain couples TRBV7-9 to TRBJ1-2, with 7 bases matching TRBD1. This CDR3 has 12 residues. The V and J ends lost 5 bases and 7 bases, in that order; junction bases with no gene match: 4. Germline CDR1 reads SEHNR; CDR2 reads FQNEAQ (reference sequence). The CDR3 spells CASSDRDPGYTF. The CDR3 DNA sequence: TGTGCCAGCAGCGACAGGGACCCTGGCTACACCTTC.

This clonotype showed up many times. The J gene is TRBJ1-1, the V gene TRBV12-3 or TRBV12-4; D remains ambiguous. V lost 11 bases and J lost 1, with 14 bases in between. CDR3 size: 13 residues. This chain's CDR3 is CAHTAPANTEAFF. The CDR3 DNA is TGTGCCCACACAGCTCCAGCGAACACTGAAGCTTTCTTT.

This clonotype was detected many times. The V and J genes are TRBV5-6 and TRBJ2-2; D is possibly TRBD1 or TRBD2 (5 bases each). CDR1 and CDR2 from the germline V gene are SGHDT and YYEEEE. V gave up 1 base and J gave up 0 bases, with 13 bases separating them. The length of the CDR3 is 17 residues. The CDR3: CASSLPGPWSNTGELFF. In DNA form, the CDR3 reads TGTGCCAGCAGCTTGCCGGGACCCTGGTCGAACACCGGGGAGCTGTTTTTT.

The chain uses TRBV28 and TRBJ1-2; D perhaps matches TRBD1 (5 bases). CDR1 MDHEN and CDR2 SYDVKM come from the germline V gene. V was clipped by 5 bases and J by 3 bases, with 16 bases between them. The CDR3 runs to 15 residues. The CDR3 loop is CASSPRGIWDYGYTF. The CDR3 DNA reads as TGTGCCAGCAGTCCAAGGGGAATATGGGACTATGGCTACACCTTC.

This clonotype was observed at least ten times. The chain carries TRBV6-1 and TRBJ2-5; 7 bases map to TRBD2. The CDR3 loop spans 15 amino acids. Per germline, CDR1 MNHNS and CDR2 SASEGT. With V trimmed by 0 bases and J by 9 bases, 10 bases remained unmatched. The CDR3 coding sequence is TGTGCCAGCAGTGAAGCAGTGGGGGGGACGGGGGCCCAGTACTTC. It codes for CASSEAVGGTGAQYF.

This clonotype was counted between two and nine times. The V call is TRBV6-4, the J call TRBJ2-3; a weak D match, TRBD2 (6 bases). The CDR3 is 14 residues long. The germline gives CDR1 MRHNA, CDR2 SNTAGT. Trimming left V 10 bases short and J 2 bases short, with 16 bases between. The CDR3 loop reads CATHRDSFTDTQYF. The CDR3 DNA reads as TGTGCCACGCACCGGGACTCTTTCACAGATACGCAGTATTTT.